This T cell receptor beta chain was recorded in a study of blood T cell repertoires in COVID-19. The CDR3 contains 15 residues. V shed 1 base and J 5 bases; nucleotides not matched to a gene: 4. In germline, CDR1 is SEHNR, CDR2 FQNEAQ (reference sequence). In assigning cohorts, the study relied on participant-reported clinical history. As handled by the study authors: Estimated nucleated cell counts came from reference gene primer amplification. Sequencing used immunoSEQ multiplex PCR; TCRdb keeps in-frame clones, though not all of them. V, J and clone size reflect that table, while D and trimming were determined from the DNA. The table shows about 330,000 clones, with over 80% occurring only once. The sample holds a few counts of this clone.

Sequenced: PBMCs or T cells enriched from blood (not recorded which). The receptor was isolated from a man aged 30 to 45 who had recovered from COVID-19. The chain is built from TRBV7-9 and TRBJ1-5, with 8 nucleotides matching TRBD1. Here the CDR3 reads CASSLDGQGYQPQHF. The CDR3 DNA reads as TGTGCCAGCAGCTTAGATGGACAGGGTTATCAGCCCCAGCATTTT.